This entry is about one T cell receptor beta chain. All patients experienced relapse after autologous stem cell transplantation, and brentuximab vedotin exposure was variable. Complete response, partial response or progressive disease were the best responses. This CDR3 is 14 amino acids long. Between the trimmed V and J ends, which lost 0 bases and 8 bases, there was a span of 12 bases. The germline gives CDR1 SGDLS, CDR2 YYNGEE. Generated by immunoSEQ multiplex PCR, the TCRdb table keeps only in-frame clones and is missing some. The sample shows over 15,000 clones, around 80% of them seen only once. The data stem from a study of PD-1 blockade in classical Hodgkin lymphoma.

The material sequenced was peripheral blood mononuclear cells (PBMCs), taken before the second cycle of nivolumab. V gene TRBV9 combines with J gene TRBJ2-1; D is perhaps TRBD1 (5 bases). The sequence derives from a human donor with classical Hodgkin lymphoma. The DNA for the CDR3 is TGTGCCAGCAGCGTAGGACAGCCACTGGATGAGCAGTTCTTC. Amino acids: CASSVGQPLDEQFF.